The 3 T cell receptor beta chains reported below all come from one sample, sequenced in a study of blood T cell repertoires in COVID-19. Assay: immunoSEQ multiplex PCR; the TCRdb copy retains only in-frame clones and omits some. The sample lists approximately 90,000 clones; around 86% were seen once. The specimen was peripheral blood. Receptors were obtained from a woman older than 75 with acute or convalescent COVID-19.

V gene TRBV24-1 combines with J gene TRBJ2-7, with 9 bases matching TRBD1. The length of the CDR3 is 18 residues. The germline V gene has CDR1 KGHDR and CDR2 SFDVKD. V lost 0 bases to trimming and J lost 5 bases; unmatched junction nucleotides: 13. For the CDR3, the DNA is TGTGCCACCAGTGATTTGGGGGGACAGGGTGTGGACCGGGACGAGCAGTACTTC. It is translated as CATSDLGGQGVDRDEQYF.

This clone has only a few counts. The chain joins TRBV19 to TRBJ1-5, with 8 bases matching TRBD1. Looked up from germline, CDR1 is LNHDA and CDR2 is SQIVND (reference sequence). This CDR3 comprises 18 residues. V shed 3 bases, J shed 0 bases, and the junction held 10 bases outside the gene matches. The CDR3 protein is CASSIEETGDYSNQPQHF. The CDR3 coding sequence is TGTGCCAGTAGTATTGAGGAGACAGGGGACTATAGCAATCAGCCCCAGCATTTT. Full variable domain (outside the CDR3, taken from reference TRBV19 and TRBJ1-5): DGGITQSPKYLFRKEGQNVTLSCEQNLNHDAMYWYRQDPGQGLRLIYYSQIVNDFQKGDIAEGYSVSREKKESFPLTVTSAQKNPTAFYLCASSIEETGDYSNQPQHFGDGTRLSIL.

The chain couples TRBV27 to TRBJ2-7; 11 bases align to TRBD2. CDR3 length: 16 amino acids. CDR1 is MNHEY and CDR2 is SMNVEV in the germline V gene (reference sequence). With 5 bases clipped from V and 2 bases from J, the junction kept 8 bases outside the gene matches. The CDR3 bases are TGTGCCAGCAGTAACCCCCTAGCGGGGGGAACCTACGAGCAGTACTTC. Translation: CASSNPLAGGTYEQYF.